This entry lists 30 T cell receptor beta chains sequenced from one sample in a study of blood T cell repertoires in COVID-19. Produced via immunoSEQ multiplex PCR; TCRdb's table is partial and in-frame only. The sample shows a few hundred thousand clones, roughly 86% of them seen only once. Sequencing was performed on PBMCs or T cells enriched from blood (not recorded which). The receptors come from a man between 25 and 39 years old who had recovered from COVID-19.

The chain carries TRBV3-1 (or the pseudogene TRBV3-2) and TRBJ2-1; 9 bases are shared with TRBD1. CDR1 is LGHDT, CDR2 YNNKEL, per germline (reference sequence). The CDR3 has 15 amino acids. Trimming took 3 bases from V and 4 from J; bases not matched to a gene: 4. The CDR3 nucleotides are TGTGCCAGCAGCCAGACCGGGACAGGGTACAATGAGCAGTTCTTC. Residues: CASSQTGTGYNEQFF.

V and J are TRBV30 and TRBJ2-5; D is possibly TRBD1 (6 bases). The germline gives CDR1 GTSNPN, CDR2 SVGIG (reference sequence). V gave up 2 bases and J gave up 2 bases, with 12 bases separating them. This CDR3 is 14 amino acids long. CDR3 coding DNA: TGTGCCTGGAGTCCGGGGACAAGTCAAGAGACCCAGTACTTC. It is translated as CAWSPGTSQETQYF.

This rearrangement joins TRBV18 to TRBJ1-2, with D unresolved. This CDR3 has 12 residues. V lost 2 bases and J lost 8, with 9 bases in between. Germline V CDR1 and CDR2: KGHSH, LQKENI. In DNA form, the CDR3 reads TGTGCCAGCTCACCAAGGGAGGGCGGCTACACCTTC. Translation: CASSPREGGYTF.

The CDR3 DNA sequence: TGCGCCAGCAACCAGGGGTCTAAAGCTTTCTTT. The encoded protein is CASNQGSKAFF. The rearrangement uses TRBV10-2 and TRBJ1-1; D possibly corresponds to TRBD1 (6 bases). V shed 7 bases and J shed 9 bases, with 12 bases lying between them. There are 11 residues in the CDR3. Germline CDR1 reads WSHSY; CDR2 reads SAAADI.

The CDR3 here is CASSQTGRPYNEQFF. The CDR3 DNA is TGTGCCAGCAGCCAAACAGGTAGACCCTACAATGAGCAGTTCTTC. The chain employs TRBV11-2 and TRBJ2-1; D is perhaps TRBD1 (5 bases). This CDR3 is built from 15 residues. Germline values: CDR1 SGHAT, CDR2 FQNNGV. Trimming left V 5 bases short and J 2 bases short, with 13 bases between.

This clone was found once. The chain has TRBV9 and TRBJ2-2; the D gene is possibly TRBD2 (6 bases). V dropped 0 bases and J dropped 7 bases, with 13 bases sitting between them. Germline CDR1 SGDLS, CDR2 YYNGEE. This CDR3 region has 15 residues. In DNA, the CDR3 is TGTGCCAGCAGCGTAGGAGCCCTGACTAGCGGGGAGCTGTTTTTT. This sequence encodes CASSVGALTSGELFF.

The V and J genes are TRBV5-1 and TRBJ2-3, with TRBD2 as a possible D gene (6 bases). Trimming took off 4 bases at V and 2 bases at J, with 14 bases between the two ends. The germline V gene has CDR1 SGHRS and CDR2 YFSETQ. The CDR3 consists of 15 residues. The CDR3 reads CASSPPGGNTDTQYF. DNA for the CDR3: TGCGCCAGCAGCCCGCCAGGAGGGAACACAGATACGCAGTATTTT.

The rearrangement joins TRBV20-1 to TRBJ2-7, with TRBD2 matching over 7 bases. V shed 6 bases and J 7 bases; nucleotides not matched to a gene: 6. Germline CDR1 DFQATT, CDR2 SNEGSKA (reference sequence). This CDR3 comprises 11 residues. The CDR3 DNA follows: TGCAGTGCACGGGACTATCGGGAGCAGTACTTC. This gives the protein CSARDYREQYF.

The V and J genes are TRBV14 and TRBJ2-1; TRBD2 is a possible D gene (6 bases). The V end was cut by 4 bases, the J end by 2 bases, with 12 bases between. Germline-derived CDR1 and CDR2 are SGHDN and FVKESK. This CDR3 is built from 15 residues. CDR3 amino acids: CASSPLAGPYNEQFF. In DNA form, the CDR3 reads TGTGCCAGCAGCCCACTGGCGGGGCCCTACAATGAGCAGTTCTTC.

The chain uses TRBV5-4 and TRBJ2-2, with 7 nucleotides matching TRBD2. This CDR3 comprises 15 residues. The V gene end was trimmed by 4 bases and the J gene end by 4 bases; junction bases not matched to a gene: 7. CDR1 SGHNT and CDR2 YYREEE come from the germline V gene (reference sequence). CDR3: CASSLPRGSTGELFF. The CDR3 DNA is TGTGCCAGCAGCCTCCCGCGGGGGAGCACCGGGGAGCTGTTTTTT.

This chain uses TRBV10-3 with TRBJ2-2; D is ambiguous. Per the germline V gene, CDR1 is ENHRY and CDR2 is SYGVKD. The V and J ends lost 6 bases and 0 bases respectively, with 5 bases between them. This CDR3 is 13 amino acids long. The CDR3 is CAIRAPNTGELFF. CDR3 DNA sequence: TGTGCCATCAGGGCCCCGAACACCGGGGAGCTGTTTTTT.

The CDR3 region is CASSTDRGQETQYF. Here the CDR3 DNA reads TGTGCCAGTAGTACGGACAGGGGGCAGGAGACCCAGTACTTC. The chain carries TRBV19 and TRBJ2-5; 11 bases are a match to TRBD1. V was clipped by 4 bases and J by 5 bases; unmatched bases: 3. Germline CDR1 reads LNHDA; CDR2 reads SQIVND (reference sequence). The CDR3 runs 14 residues. Full variable domain (remainder filled in from reference TRBV19 and TRBJ2-5): DGGITQSPKYLFRKEGQNVTLSCEQNLNHDAMYWYRQDPGQGLRLIYYSQIVNDFQKGDIAEGYSVSREKKESFPLTVTSAQKNPTAFYLCASSTDRGQETQYFGPGTRLLVL.

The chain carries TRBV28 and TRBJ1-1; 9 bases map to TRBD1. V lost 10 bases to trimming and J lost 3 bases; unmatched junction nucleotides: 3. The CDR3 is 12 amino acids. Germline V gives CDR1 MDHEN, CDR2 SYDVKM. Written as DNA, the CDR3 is TGTGCCACCGACAGGGGGGACACTGAAGCTTTCTTT. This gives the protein CATDRGDTEAFF. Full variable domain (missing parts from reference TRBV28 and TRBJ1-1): DVKVTQSSRYLVKRTGEKVFLECVQDMDHENMFWYRQDPGLGLRLIYFSYDVKMKEKGDIPEGYSVSREKKERFSLILESASTNQTSMYLCATDRGDTEAFFGQGTRLTVV.

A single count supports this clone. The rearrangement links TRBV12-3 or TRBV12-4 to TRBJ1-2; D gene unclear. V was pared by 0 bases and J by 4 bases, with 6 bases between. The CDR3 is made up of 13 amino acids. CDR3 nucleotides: TGTGCCAGCAGTTTAGCGGGAGCCTATGGCTACACCTTC. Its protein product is CASSLAGAYGYTF.

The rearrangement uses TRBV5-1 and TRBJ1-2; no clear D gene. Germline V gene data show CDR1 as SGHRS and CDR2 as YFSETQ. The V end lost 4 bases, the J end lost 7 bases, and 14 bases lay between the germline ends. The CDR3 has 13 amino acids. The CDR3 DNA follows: TGCGCCAGCAGCCCTTCTCGGGGTTCTGGCTACACCTTC. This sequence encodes CASSPSRGSGYTF.

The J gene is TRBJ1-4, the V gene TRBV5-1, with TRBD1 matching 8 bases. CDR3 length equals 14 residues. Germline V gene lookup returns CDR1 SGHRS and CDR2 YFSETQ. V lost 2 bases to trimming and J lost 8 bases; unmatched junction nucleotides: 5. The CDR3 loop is CASSFQQGVEKLFF. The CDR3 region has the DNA TGCGCCAGCAGCTTTCAACAGGGGGTAGAAAAACTGTTTTTT.

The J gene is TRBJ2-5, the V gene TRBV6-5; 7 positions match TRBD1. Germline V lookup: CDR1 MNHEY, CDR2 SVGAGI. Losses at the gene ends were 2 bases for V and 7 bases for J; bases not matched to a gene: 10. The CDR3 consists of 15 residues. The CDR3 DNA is TGTGCCAGCAGTTACCCGACAGGGCGAGGGGGGACCCAGTACTTC. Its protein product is CASSYPTGRGGTQYF.

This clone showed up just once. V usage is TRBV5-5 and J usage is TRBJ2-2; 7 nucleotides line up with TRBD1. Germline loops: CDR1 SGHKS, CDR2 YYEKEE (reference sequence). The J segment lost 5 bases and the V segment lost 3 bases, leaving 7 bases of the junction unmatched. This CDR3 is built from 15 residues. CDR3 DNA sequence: TGTGCCAGCAGCTCTAGACAGGGCAGTACCGGGGAGCTGTTTTTT. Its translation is CASSSRQGSTGELFF.

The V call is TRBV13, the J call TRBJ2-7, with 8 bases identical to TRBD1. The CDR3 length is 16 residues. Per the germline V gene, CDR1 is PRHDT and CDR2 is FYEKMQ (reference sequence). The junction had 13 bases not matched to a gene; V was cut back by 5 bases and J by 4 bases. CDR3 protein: CASSLRGGTGFYEQYF. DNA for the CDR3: TGTGCCAGCAGCCTGAGAGGAGGGACAGGTTTTTACGAGCAGTACTTC.

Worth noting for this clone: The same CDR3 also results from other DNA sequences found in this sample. As DNA, the CDR3 is TGTGCCAGCAGCTTGGGCGATTATGGCTACACCTTC. Amino acid sequence: CASSLGDYGYTF. The genes are TRBV5-8 and TRBJ1-2; D gene unclear. The germline gives CDR1 SGHTS, CDR2 YDEGEE. The CDR3 covers 12 residues. The ends were cut back, 0 bases at V and 5 bases at J, with 5 bases in the middle.

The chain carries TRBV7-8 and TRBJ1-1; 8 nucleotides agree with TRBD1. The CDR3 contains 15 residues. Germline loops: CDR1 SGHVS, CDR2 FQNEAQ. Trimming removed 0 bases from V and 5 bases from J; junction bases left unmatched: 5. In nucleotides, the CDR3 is TGTGCCAGCAGCTTAGCGGACAGGGTTTATACTGAAGCTTTCTTT. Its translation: CASSLADRVYTEAFF.

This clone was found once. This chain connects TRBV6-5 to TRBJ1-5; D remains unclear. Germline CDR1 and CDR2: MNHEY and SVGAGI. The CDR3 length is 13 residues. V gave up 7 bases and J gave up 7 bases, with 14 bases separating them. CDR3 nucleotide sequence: TGTGCCAGCAAAGAGGGAGTTCGGCAGCCCCAGCATTTT. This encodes CASKEGVRQPQHF.

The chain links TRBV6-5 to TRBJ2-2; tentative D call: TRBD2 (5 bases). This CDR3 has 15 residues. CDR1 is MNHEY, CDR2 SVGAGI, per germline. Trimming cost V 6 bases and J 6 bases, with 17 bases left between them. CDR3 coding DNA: TGTGCCAGCAGGGAGGACGGCGGTGTCGCCGGGGAGCTGTTTTTT. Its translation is CASREDGGVAGELFF.

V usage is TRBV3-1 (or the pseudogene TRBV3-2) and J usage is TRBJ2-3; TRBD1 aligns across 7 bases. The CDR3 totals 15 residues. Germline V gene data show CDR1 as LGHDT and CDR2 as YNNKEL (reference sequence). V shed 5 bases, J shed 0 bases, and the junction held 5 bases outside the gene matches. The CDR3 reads CASSETTGSTDTQYF. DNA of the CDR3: TGTGCCAGCAGCGAAACGACAGGGAGCACAGATACGCAGTATTTT.

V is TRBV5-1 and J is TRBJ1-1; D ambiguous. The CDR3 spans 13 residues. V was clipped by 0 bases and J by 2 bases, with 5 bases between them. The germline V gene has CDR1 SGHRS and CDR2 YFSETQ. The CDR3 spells CASSLAQNTEAFF. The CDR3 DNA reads TGCGCCAGCAGCTTGGCCCAAAACACTGAAGCTTTCTTT. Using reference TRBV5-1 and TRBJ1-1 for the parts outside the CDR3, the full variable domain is KAGVTQTPRYLIKTRGQQVTLSCSPISGHRSVSWYQQTPGQGLQFLFEYFSETQRNKGNFPGRFSGRQFSNSRSEMNVSTLELGDSALYLCASSLAQNTEAFFGQGTRLTVV.

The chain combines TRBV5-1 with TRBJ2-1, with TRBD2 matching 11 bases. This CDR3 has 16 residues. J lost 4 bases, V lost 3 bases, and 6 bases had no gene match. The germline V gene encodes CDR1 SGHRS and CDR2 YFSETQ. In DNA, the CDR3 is TGCGCCAGCAGCTCACCACTAGCGGGAGCTTACAATGAGCAGTTCTTC. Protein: CASSSPLAGAYNEQFF.

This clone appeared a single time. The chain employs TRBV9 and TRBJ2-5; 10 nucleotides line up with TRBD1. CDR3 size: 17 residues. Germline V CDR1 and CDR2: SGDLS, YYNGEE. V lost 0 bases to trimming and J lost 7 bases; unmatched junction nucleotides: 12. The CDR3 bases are TGTGCCAGCAGCGTAGGCGTGACAGGGGGCAATATTGGGACCCAGTACTTC. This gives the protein CASSVGVTGGNIGTQYF. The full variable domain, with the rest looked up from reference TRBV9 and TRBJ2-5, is DSGVTQTPKHLITATGQRVTLRCSPRSGDLSVYWYQQSLDQGLQFLIQYYNGEERAKGNILERFSAQQFPDLHSELNLSSLELGDSALYFCASSVGVTGGNIGTQYFGPGTRLLVL.

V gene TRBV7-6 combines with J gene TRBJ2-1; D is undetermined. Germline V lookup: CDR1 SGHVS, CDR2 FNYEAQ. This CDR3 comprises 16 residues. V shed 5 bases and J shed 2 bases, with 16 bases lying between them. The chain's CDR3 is CASSLTEGGPYNEQFF. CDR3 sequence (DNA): TGTGCCAGCAGCCTAACAGAAGGTGGGCCCTACAATGAGCAGTTCTTC.

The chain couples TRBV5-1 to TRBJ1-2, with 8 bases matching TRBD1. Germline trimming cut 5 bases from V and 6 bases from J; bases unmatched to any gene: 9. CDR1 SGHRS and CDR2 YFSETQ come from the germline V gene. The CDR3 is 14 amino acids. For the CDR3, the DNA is TGCGCCAGCAGGTTCGGGGGACAGGAGGATGGCTACACCTTC. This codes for CASRFGGQEDGYTF.

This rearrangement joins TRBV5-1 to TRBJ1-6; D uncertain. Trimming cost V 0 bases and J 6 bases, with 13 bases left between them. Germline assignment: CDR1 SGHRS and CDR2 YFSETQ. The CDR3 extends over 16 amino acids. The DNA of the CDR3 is TGCGCCAGCAGCTTGGAGACGGCGGGCCTTAATTCACCCCTCCACTTT. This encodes CASSLETAGLNSPLHF.